This T cell receptor beta chain stems from a study of Tregs in tolerant kidney transplant recipients. In the case of this clone: With the read ending 3 residues before the CDR3 end, the germline J gene is used to fill in that end.

Germline V CDR1 and CDR2: DFQATT, SNEGSKA (reference sequence). Trimming at V came to 3 bases and at J to 4 bases, leaving 7 bases not matched to a gene. The CDR3 consists of 14 residues. Profiled with immunoSEQ multiplex PCR; TCRdb holds only in-frame clones, not every one. The sample data list roughly 48,000 clones. This TCR was sampled from a human donor who received a combined kidney and bone marrow transplant. The chain joins TRBV20-1 to TRBJ2-7; 9 bases align to TRBD2. The specimen comprised CD4+ T cells from blood, sampled before the transplant. The CDR3 region is CSASRLAGLYEQYF. The sequenced CDR3 bases are TGCAGTGCTAGTCGGCTAGCGGGATTGTACGAG.